This T cell receptor beta chain was recovered during a study of T cells after posttransplantation cyclophosphamide. The assay was immunoSEQ multiplex PCR, and TCRdb's table has in-frame clones only and misses some. The profile covers under 50,000 clones, none occurring a single time. This clone was counted ten times or more. This CDR3 is built from 15 residues. V lost 7 bases and J lost 6, with 21 bases in between. Germline V CDR1 and CDR2: MNHNS, SASEGT. The chain couples TRBV6-1 to TRBJ2-5, with D perhaps TRBD1 (6 bases). Sample: PBMCs. The TCR originated in a middle-aged man in good health, CMV-negative, and a related stem cell transplant donor. DNA for the CDR3: TGTGCCAGCATCCTCGGTTGGGGGCTGGAAAAGACCCAGTACTTC. Its protein is CASILGWGLEKTQYF.